This record looks at one T cell receptor (beta chain) sequence and its context. CDR1 and CDR2 from the germline V gene are LGHNA and YNFKEQ. Trimming shortened V by 4 bases and J by 4 bases, and 13 bases separated the two germline ends. The CDR3 has 14 amino acids. This record belongs to a study of T-cell memory formation after mild COVID-19. TCRdb re-called the 5' RACE reads through MiXCR, storing one row per CDR3 protein. Of roughly 150,000 distinct CDR3 sequences in the sample, 10% to 15% were seen once. The TCR originated in a man between 18 and 29 years old who had mild COVID-19 (a few samples of this study predate the infection). Cell type and time point are not known. The sample comprised PBMCs or a T cell subset sorted from them (not recorded which). The chain employs TRBV4-2 and TRBJ1-2; no clear D gene. CDR3 sequence reads: CASSPPELAYGYTF. The CDR3 nucleotides are TGTGCCAGCAGCCCACCAGAGCTTGCCTATGGCTACACCTTC.